Shown below are 31 T cell receptor beta chains from a single sample sequenced in a study of metastatic and nonmetastatic thyroid tumors. Prior to thyroid surgery, none of the patients had received any treatment. TCRdb reassembled clones from the PCR reads with MiXCR. The table has nearly 5,000 clones, 25% to 30% seen once. What was sequenced was adjacent normal tissue. The receptor set was obtained from a female donor with papillary thyroid cancer or a benign thyroid nodule (not recorded which). Some clones in this sample may be carry-over from other donors' samples.

The chain employs TRBV19 and TRBJ2-2; no clear D. CDR3 length: 12 amino acids. Germline-derived CDR1 and CDR2 are LNHDA and SQIVND (reference sequence). V lost 3 bases to trimming and J lost 7 bases, with 6 bases between them. In nucleotides, the CDR3 is TGTGCCAGTAGTATCGGCTACGGGGAGCTGTTTTTT. This codes for CASSIGYGELFF. The full variable domain, its missing parts supplied by reference TRBV19 and TRBJ2-2, is DGGITQSPKYLFRKEGQNVTLSCEQNLNHDAMYWYRQDPGQGLRLIYYSQIVNDFQKGDIAEGYSVSREKKESFPLTVTSAQKNPTAFYLCASSIGYGELFFGEGSRLTVL.

This clone was observed a few times. V usage is TRBV2 and J usage is TRBJ1-2; 8 bases fit TRBD1. This CDR3 has 15 amino acids. Trimming cost V 3 bases and J 1 base; bases outside gene matches: 4. Germline V gene sequence: CDR1 SNHLY, CDR2 FYNNEI. The CDR3 DNA sequence: TGTGCCAGCAGTGAGACAGGGGCGGGTAACTATGGCTACACCTTC. Protein product: CASSETGAGNYGYTF.

The chain combines TRBV7-2 with TRBJ1-1, with D possibly being TRBD1 (6 bases). This CDR3 region has 15 residues. Germline V lookup: CDR1 SGHTA, CDR2 FQGNSA. Trimming cost V 1 base and J 7 bases, with 16 bases left between them. CDR3: CASSLGSGLQGEAFF. CDR3 bases: TGTGCCAGCAGCTTAGGATCGGGTTTACAGGGTGAAGCTTTCTTT.

This clone was counted at least ten times. V gene TRBV14 combines with J gene TRBJ2-1; the D call may be TRBD1 or TRBD2 (5 bases each). Germline V gives CDR1 SGHDN, CDR2 FVKESK. The germline V and J ends were trimmed by 0 bases and 9 bases, with 21 bases remaining between them. The CDR3 covers 17 residues. In DNA, the CDR3 is TGTGCCAGCAGCCAAGATGGTTCGGGGCCGCTTTATTTTGAGCAGTTCTTC. It codes for CASSQDGSGPLYFEQFF.

The chain combines TRBV5-8 with TRBJ1-6, with D tentatively TRBD1 (5 bases). CDR1 is SGHTS and CDR2 is YDEGEE in the germline V gene. Trimming took off 0 bases at V and 9 bases at J, with 13 bases between the two ends. The CDR3 has 15 residues. DNA for the CDR3: TGTGCCAGCAGCTTGGAAACTCTAAGGGGTTCACCCCTCCACTTT. It is translated as CASSLETLRGSPLHF.

The chain combines TRBV7-3 with TRBJ2-3; tentative D call: TRBD1 (5 bases). CDR3 length: 13 amino acids. With 8 bases removed from V and 6 bases from J, the gap between germline ends came to 15 bases. CDR1 is SGHTA, CDR2 FQGTGA, per germline. CDR3 sequence (DNA): TGTGCCAGCGCGCCAGGGCCCGGGGATACGCAGTATTTT. Its translation: CASAPGPGDTQYF.

This clone was observed a few times. The chain is built from TRBV6-2 or TRBV6-3 and TRBJ1-6; D remains unclear. The ends were cut back, 2 bases at V and 10 bases at J, with 12 bases in the middle. The CDR3 has 14 amino acids. From germline, CDR1 is MNHEY and CDR2 SVGEGT. CDR3 DNA sequence: TGTGCCAGCAGTTACGCGGGGAGGAGGTCACCCCTCCACTTT. Translating gives CASSYAGRRSPLHF.

This clone has only a few counts. The genes are TRBV6-4 and TRBJ1-5; D is unclear. With 6 bases removed from V and 2 bases from J, the gap between germline ends came to 14 bases. Germline CDR1 and CDR2: MRHNA and SNTAGT. This CDR3 has 15 residues. The CDR3 spells CASSLEGSGNQPQHF. CDR3 DNA: TGTGCCAGCAGCCTCGAAGGGTCGGGCAATCAGCCCCAGCATTTT.

This clone was seen only a few times. One junction end does not reproduce the germline sequence, and a read error may be involved. The chain links TRBV28 to TRBJ2-2; tentative D call: TRBD2 (5 bases). CDR3 size: 15 residues. CDR1 and CDR2 (germline): MDHEN, SYDVKM. CDR3 in DNA: TGTGCCAGCGAAGAGGGCTGTGCGAACACAGGGGAGCTGTTTTTT. Residues: CASEEGCANTGELFF.

In its sample, this clone was seen many times. The chain couples TRBV14 to TRBJ2-3; D is ambiguous. In germline, CDR1 is SGHDN, CDR2 FVKESK. The V end was cut by 0 bases, the J end by 3 bases, with 13 bases between. The CDR3 consists of 16 residues. DNA for the CDR3: TGTGCCAGCAGCCAAGATTGGGCTAATCCTACAGATACGCAGTATTTT. The encoded protein is CASSQDWANPTDTQYF.

By sample fraction, this clone is medium-sized (0.01 to 0.1%). This chain joins TRBV28 and TRBJ2-3; weak D call: TRBD2 (5 bases). The ends were cut back, 2 bases at V and 2 bases at J, with 14 bases in the middle. Germline V gives CDR1 MDHEN, CDR2 SYDVKM. This CDR3 is built from 16 residues. The chain's CDR3 is CASSLPTTGDTDTQYF. Here the CDR3 DNA reads TGTGCCAGCAGTTTACCTACAACCGGGGACACAGATACGCAGTATTTT. Using reference TRBV28 and TRBJ2-3 for the parts outside the CDR3, the full variable domain is DVKVTQSSRYLVKRTGEKVFLECVQDMDHENMFWYRQDPGLGLRLIYFSYDVKMKEKGDIPEGYSVSREKKERFSLILESASTNQTSMYLCASSLPTTGDTDTQYFGPGTRLTVL.

Sample share makes this clone medium-sized. The V call is TRBV7-2, the J call TRBJ1-2; 8 bases align to TRBD1. Germline CDR1 SGHTA, CDR2 FQGNSA. Trimming at V came to 5 bases and at J to 9 bases, leaving 11 bases not matched to a gene. The length of the CDR3 is 14 residues. CDR3 sequence reads: CASSPTDRGESYTF. In nucleotides, the CDR3 is TGTGCCAGCAGCCCGACAGACAGGGGAGAGAGCTACACCTTC.

V and J are TRBV20-1 and TRBJ2-7; TRBD1 or TRBD2 may be the D gene (6 bases each). Germline CDR1 DFQATT, CDR2 SNEGSKA (reference sequence). The V end was cut by 6 bases, the J end by 7 bases, with 19 bases between. The CDR3 runs to 13 residues. The CDR3 sequence: CSAPVPGGREQYF. The CDR3 DNA is TGCAGTGCCCCGGTTCCCGGGGGCAGGGAGCAGTACTTC.

Points on this clone: The junction departs from the called germline gene at one end, perhaps through a read error. The chain couples TRBV2 to TRBJ2-1, with D maybe TRBD1 (6 bases). Germline-derived CDR1 and CDR2 are SNHLY and FYNNEI. This CDR3 region has 14 residues. The CDR3 DNA sequence: TGTGCAAGCAGAGCGCACAGGGTGAACAATGAGCAGTTCTTC. Translated: CASRAHRVNNEQFF. The full variable domain, its missing parts supplied by reference TRBV2 and TRBJ2-1, is EPEVTQTPSHQVTQMGQEVILRCVPISNHLYFYWYRQILGQKVEFLVSFYNNEISEKSEIFDDQFSVERPDGSNFTLKIRSTKLEDSAMYFCASRAHRVNNEQFFGPGTRLTVL.

This clone is large. The V and J genes are TRBV27 and TRBJ1-1, with TRBD1 identical over 7 bases. From germline, CDR1 is MNHEY and CDR2 SMNVEV (reference sequence). The junction had 5 bases not matched to a gene; V was cut back by 6 bases and J by 7 bases. This CDR3 has 12 residues. CDR3 DNA sequence: TGTGCCAGCAGAACCGGGACAGTTGAAGCTTTCTTT. Its protein is CASRTGTVEAFF.

This clone appeared many times. The J gene is TRBJ2-3, the V gene TRBV6-5; a possible D gene is TRBD2 (6 bases). Germline CDR1 reads MNHEY; CDR2 reads SVGAGI. The CDR3 consists of 17 residues. Trimming removed 4 bases from V and 4 bases from J, with 21 bases in between. Here the CDR3 DNA reads TGTGCCAGCAGTTCCTTCACTAGCAGGAGTCTCCCAGATACGCAGTATTTT. This gives the protein CASSSFTSRSLPDTQYF.

Judged by abundance, this clone is large. The CDR3 nucleotides read TGTGCCAGCATAAGACAGAGCTCTGGAAACACCATATATTTT. Translated, it gives CASIRQSSGNTIYF. The chain recombines TRBV6-1 with TRBJ1-3, with D possibly TRBD1 on 5 matching bases. Trimming shortened V by 7 bases and J by 0 bases, and 10 bases separated the two germline ends. CDR3 length: 14 residues. CDR1 is MNHNS and CDR2 is SASEGT in the germline V gene.

This clone counts as medium-sized. The chain has TRBV7-9 and TRBJ2-1; D remains ambiguous. Germline loops: CDR1 SEHNR, CDR2 FQNEAQ (reference sequence). CDR3 length: 12 residues. V was cut by 3 bases and J by 7 bases, with 7 bases left in between. CDR3 coding DNA: TGTGCCAGCAGCTTTATTCTGAATGAGCAGTTCTTC. It specifies CASSFILNEQFF.

This sequence joins TRBV6-1 and TRBJ2-7, with 7 bases that match TRBD1. V lost 7 bases and J lost 2; bases outside the gene matches: 8. The length of the CDR3 is 14 residues. Germline V gene data show CDR1 as MNHNS and CDR2 as SASEGT. CDR3 residues: CASKSPTGTYEQYV. CDR3 bases: TGTGCCAGCAAATCCCCGACAGGGACCTACGAGCAGTACGTC.

The chain combines TRBV19 with TRBJ1-6; 9 positions agree with TRBD1. Germline lookup yields CDR1 LNHDA and CDR2 SQIVND (reference sequence). The junction had 1 base not matched to a gene; V was cut back by 7 bases and J by 0 bases. The CDR3 is 15 residues long. The CDR3 DNA follows: TGTGCCAGTACGACAGGGGGCTCCTATAATTCACCCCTCCACTTT. Translating gives CASTTGGSYNSPLHF.

The chain uses TRBV20-1 and TRBJ1-4, with 9 positions matching TRBD1. The CDR3 runs 17 residues. Trimming removed 0 bases from V and 3 bases from J; junction bases left unmatched: 8. Per the germline V gene, CDR1 is DFQATT and CDR2 is SNEGSKA (reference sequence). The CDR3 bases are TGCAGTGCTAGAGATCTGGTGACAGGGGGGTCTAATGAAAAACTGTTTTTT. Encoded protein: CSARDLVTGGSNEKLFF.

This clone is judged medium-sized. The chain combines TRBV11-1 with TRBJ1-1; D is perhaps TRBD1 (5 bases). Germline-derived CDR1 and CDR2 are SGHAT and FQDESV (reference sequence). The germline V and J ends were trimmed by 4 bases and 3 bases, with 15 bases remaining between them. This CDR3 is built from 15 residues. The CDR3 loop is CASSSPWGGDTEAFF. CDR3 sequence (DNA): TGTGCCAGCAGCTCTCCGTGGGGCGGGGACACTGAAGCTTTCTTT.

This clone qualifies as medium-sized. The V and J genes are TRBV7-2 and TRBJ2-1, with TRBD2 matching 11 bases. CDR1 SGHTA and CDR2 FQGNSA come from the germline V gene. J lost 7 bases, V lost 1 base, and 12 bases had no gene match. The CDR3 has 18 amino acids. This CDR3 is CASSLGLASGRFGNEQFF. The CDR3 DNA follows: TGTGCCAGCAGCTTAGGCTTGGCTAGCGGGAGGTTTGGTAATGAGCAGTTCTTC.

This clone is medium-sized (0.01 to 0.1%) by share. The chain recombines TRBV5-6 with TRBJ2-5, with a possible D match to TRBD1 (6 bases). Trimming cost V 4 bases and J 5 bases, with 21 bases left between them. The CDR3 spans 16 residues. The germline V gene has CDR1 SGHDT and CDR2 YYEEEE. The CDR3 region has the DNA TGTGCCAGCAGCCTAAACCTACAGGGCGTAGAGGAGACCCAGTACTTC. Its translation is CASSLNLQGVEETQYF.

CDR3 sequence (DNA): TGTGCCAGCAGCTTCGCGGGGGGGATAAACATTCAGTACTTC. The encoded protein is CASSFAGGINIQYF. The V gene is TRBV7-2, the J gene TRBJ2-4; 9 nucleotides match TRBD2. The CDR3 spans 14 residues. CDR1 and CDR2 from the germline V gene are SGHTA and FQGNSA. The trim removed 3 bases at V and 6 bases at J, leaving 3 bases unmatched.

This clone is judged medium-sized. V gene TRBV30 combines with J gene TRBJ2-7; D is ambiguous. The CDR3 totals 13 residues. The germline gives CDR1 GTSNPN, CDR2 SVGIG (reference sequence). Trimming cost V 2 bases and J 2 bases, with 10 bases left between them. The CDR3 nucleotides read TGTGCCTGGAGTTCGGTCGGTACCTACGAGCAGTACTTC. Its protein is CAWSSVGTYEQYF. Supplemented by reference TRBV30 and TRBJ2-7, the full variable domain reads SQTIHQWPATLVQPVGSPLSLECTVEGTSNPNLYWYRQAAGRGLQLLFYSVGIGQISSEVPQNLSASRPQDRQFILSSKKLLLSDSGFYLCAWSSVGTYEQYFGPGTRLTVT.

This clone appeared many times. The V call is TRBV3-1, the J call TRBJ1-1, with no clear D. In germline, CDR1 is LGHDT, CDR2 YNNKEL (reference sequence). This CDR3 has 13 residues. Between the trimmed V and J ends, which lost 2 bases and 5 bases, there was a span of 9 bases. Written as DNA, the CDR3 is TGTGCCAGCAGCCAATACGGGGAGACTGAAGCTTTCTTT. Residues: CASSQYGETEAFF.

In its sample, this clone is medium-sized. The V call is TRBV7-2, the J call TRBJ1-2; no reliable D call. The CDR3 has 12 amino acids. Germline CDR1 and CDR2: SGHTA and FQGNSA. The germline V and J ends were trimmed by 0 bases and 5 bases, with 4 bases remaining between them. In DNA form, the CDR3 reads TGTGCCAGCAGCTTAGCCCTGTATGGCTACACCTTC. As protein: CASSLALYGYTF.

This clone came up once. The chain links TRBV11-3 to TRBJ1-3; unclear D gene. Trimming stripped 0 bases from V and 4 bases from J, with 10 bases between. CDR3 length: 15 amino acids. Germline V gene sequence: CDR1 SGHNT, CDR2 YENEEA. The CDR3 loop is CASSLDSKAGNTIYF. Written as DNA, the CDR3 is TGTGCCAGCAGCTTAGATTCGAAAGCCGGAAACACCATATATTTT.

This clone was seen only a few times. The chain has TRBV19 and TRBJ2-7; either TRBD1 or TRBD2 may fit D (5 bases each). The CDR3 extends over 13 amino acids. CDR1 is LNHDA and CDR2 is SQIVND in the germline V gene (reference sequence). The V end was cut by 6 bases, the J end by 6 bases, with 15 bases between. CDR3 loop: CASRPGRHGEQYF. The CDR3 DNA reads TGTGCCAGTAGACCGGGACGACACGGCGAGCAGTACTTC.

To note about this clone: At one boundary the junction diverges from the germline segment, which might be a read error. The gene calls are TRBV28 and TRBJ1-3; a weak D match, TRBD1 (6 bases). Germline CDR1 is MDHEN and CDR2 is SYDVKM. The CDR3 is made up of 13 amino acids. In DNA form, the CDR3 reads TGTGTCAGCAGCTTCAGGGGCCGGGACACCATATATTTT. Its translation is CVSSFRGRDTIYF.